The clone carrying this T cell receptor (beta chain) was counted at least ten times. MiXCR, applied by TCRdb to the RT-PCR reads, yields one record per CDR3 protein. The table lists 400,000 to 650,000 distinct CDR3 sequences, 6.5% to 8% of them singletons, with over 10% in the top ten. Looked up from germline, CDR1 is DFQATT and CDR2 is SNEGSKA (reference sequence). The CDR3 is 13 amino acids. The ends lost 2 bases at V and 4 bases at J; junction bases unmatched: 2. The data derive from a study of response to subunit inactivated influenza vaccine. The genes are TRBV20-1 and TRBJ2-5, with TRBD1 matching over 9 bases. Sequencing was performed on PBMCs from blood, taken around 25 months after vaccination. The source is a man aged 45-69 years who received an inactivated influenza vaccine. The CDR3: CSARKGQGETQYF. The DNA for the CDR3 is TGCAGTGCTAGAAAGGGACAGGGAGAGACCCAGTACTTC.